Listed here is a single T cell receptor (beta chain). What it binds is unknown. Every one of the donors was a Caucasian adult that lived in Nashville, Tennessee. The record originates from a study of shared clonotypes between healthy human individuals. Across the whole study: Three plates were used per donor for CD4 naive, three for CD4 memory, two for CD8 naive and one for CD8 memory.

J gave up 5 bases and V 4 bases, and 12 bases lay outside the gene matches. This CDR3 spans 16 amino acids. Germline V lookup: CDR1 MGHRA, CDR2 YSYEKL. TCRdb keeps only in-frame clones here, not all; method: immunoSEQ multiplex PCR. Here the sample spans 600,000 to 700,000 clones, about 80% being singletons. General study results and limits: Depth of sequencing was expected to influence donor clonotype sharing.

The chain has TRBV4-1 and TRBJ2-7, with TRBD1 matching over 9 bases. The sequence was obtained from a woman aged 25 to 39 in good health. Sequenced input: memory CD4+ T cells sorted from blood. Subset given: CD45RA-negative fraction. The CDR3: CASSPDGQGLTDEQYF. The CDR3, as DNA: TGCGCCAGCAGCCCAGACGGACAGGGGCTCACAGACGAGCAGTACTTC.